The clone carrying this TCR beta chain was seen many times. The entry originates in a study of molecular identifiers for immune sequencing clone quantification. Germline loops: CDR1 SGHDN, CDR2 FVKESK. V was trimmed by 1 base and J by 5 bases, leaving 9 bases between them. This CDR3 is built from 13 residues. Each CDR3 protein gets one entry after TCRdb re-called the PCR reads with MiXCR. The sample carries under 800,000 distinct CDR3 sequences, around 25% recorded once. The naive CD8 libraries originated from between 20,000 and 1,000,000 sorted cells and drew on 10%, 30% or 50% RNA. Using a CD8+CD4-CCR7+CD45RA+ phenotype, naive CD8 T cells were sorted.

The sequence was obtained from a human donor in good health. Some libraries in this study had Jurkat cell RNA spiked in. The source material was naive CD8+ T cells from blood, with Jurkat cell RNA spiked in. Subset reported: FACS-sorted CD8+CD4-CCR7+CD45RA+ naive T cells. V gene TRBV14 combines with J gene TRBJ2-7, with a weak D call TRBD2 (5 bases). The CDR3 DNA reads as TGTGCCAGCAGCCAAGCGAGAGGGAACGAGCAGTACTTC. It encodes CASSQARGNEQYF.